The 23 T cell receptor beta chains presented below share a single source sample, sequenced in a study of CD8+ T cells in alopecia areata. Regarding treatment: oral pan-JAK inhibitor, 5-10 mg twice daily. The sequencing template was cDNA reverse transcribed from extracted RNA. TCRdb's table, derived via immunoSEQ multiplex PCR, lists solely in-frame clones and lacks some. The data show 200,000 or so clones, with around two fifths seen just once and under 0.55% held by the top ten. Sequenced here: CD4+ T cells sorted from blood, sampled at approximately week 30, from a patient treated with tofacitinib. The source is a human donor with alopecia areata.

The V call is TRBV19, the J call TRBJ2-7; D is ambiguous. The germline CDR1 and CDR2 sequences are LNHDA and SQIVND (reference sequence). This CDR3 spans 11 amino acids. Trimming shortened V by 3 bases and J by 7 bases, and 7 bases separated the two germline ends. In DNA, the CDR3 is TGTGCCAGTAGTATTCTGGGTGAGCAGTACTTC. Translated, it gives CASSILGEQYF.

V gene TRBV28 combines with J gene TRBJ2-7; D ambiguous. V lost 4 bases and J lost 5, with 9 bases in between. This CDR3 region has 12 residues. Germline V gene lookup returns CDR1 MDHEN and CDR2 SYDVKM. The CDR3 protein is CASSSPRDEQYF. In nucleotides, the CDR3 is TGTGCCAGCAGTTCCCCAAGGGACGAGCAGTACTTC.

This clone has just a few counts. This chain connects TRBV27 to TRBJ2-2; D perhaps matches TRBD2 (6 bases). Looked up from germline, CDR1 is MNHEY and CDR2 is SMNVEV (reference sequence). This CDR3 region has 18 residues. Trimming cost V 6 bases and J 0 bases, with 20 bases left between them. The CDR3, as DNA: TGTGCCAGCAGACCACTTGTCCCGGGGGACGCGAACACCGGGGAGCTGTTTTTT. Its protein product is CASRPLVPGDANTGELFF.

The chain has TRBV15 and TRBJ2-7, with 10 bases identical to TRBD1. Germline values: CDR1 LNHNV, CDR2 YYDKDF (reference sequence). The CDR3 runs to 20 residues. Trimming at V came to 0 bases and at J to 1 base, leaving 15 bases not matched to a gene. The CDR3 sequence: CATSRETPGQGLLRSYEQYF. DNA for the CDR3: TGTGCCACCAGCAGAGAAACCCCGGGACAGGGGCTCCTAAGGTCCTACGAGCAGTACTTC.

The V and J genes are TRBV5-1 and TRBJ2-1; the match to TRBD2 covers 9 bases. The CDR3 runs 14 residues. J was trimmed by 5 bases and V by 4 bases; bases with no gene match: 4. Germline V CDR1 and CDR2: SGHRS, YFSETQ. The CDR3 DNA is TGCGCCAGCAGCCGGACTAGCGAGAACAATGAGCAGTTCTTC. This encodes CASSRTSENNEQFF.

This clone was seen ten or more times. This chain connects TRBV7-3 to TRBJ2-1, with 8 bases matching TRBD1. The ends lost 5 bases at V and 6 bases at J; junction bases unmatched: 6. The CDR3 extends over 14 amino acids. Germline assignment: CDR1 SGHTA and CDR2 FQGTGA. The CDR3 reads CASSTGQGPNEQFF. In nucleotides, the CDR3 is TGTGCCAGCAGCACCGGACAGGGACCCAATGAGCAGTTCTTC.

This clone was observed a handful of times. The rearrangement links TRBV9 to TRBJ1-4, with 9 bases aligning to TRBD1. J gave up 3 bases and V 7 bases, and 7 bases lay outside the gene matches. There are 15 residues in the CDR3. Germline V CDR1 and CDR2: SGDLS, YYNGEE. CDR3 sequence (DNA): TGTGCCAGCGGGGGACAGGGAACAGCTAATGAAAAACTGTTTTTT. Translating gives CASGGQGTANEKLFF.

This clone was counted between two and nine times. The genes are TRBV18 and TRBJ1-3; D uncertain. Deletions cut 2 bases from V and 0 bases from J, with 5 bases between. CDR1 is KGHSH and CDR2 is LQKENI in the germline V gene. The CDR3 spans 14 residues. This CDR3 reads CASSPSPSGNTIYF. The CDR3 DNA is TGTGCCAGCTCACCAAGTCCCTCTGGAAACACCATATATTTT.

This clone was seen many times. The V call is TRBV7-6, the J call TRBJ2-2, with D maybe TRBD2 (5 bases). Germline CDR1 is SGHVS and CDR2 is FNYEAQ. The CDR3 sequence is 14 residues long. V was shortened by 5 bases and J by 0 bases, with 7 bases between the two germline ends. CDR3 sequence (DNA): TGTGCCAGCAGCCCCGGGACGAACACCGGGGAGCTGTTTTTT. Protein sequence: CASSPGTNTGELFF.

The chain links TRBV5-1 to TRBJ2-5; possible D gene TRBD2, 5 bases. Looked up from germline, CDR1 is SGHRS and CDR2 is YFSETQ. CDR3 length: 16 amino acids. Trimming removed 3 bases at V and 4 bases at J, with 19 bases between. In nucleotides, the CDR3 is TGCGCCAGCAGCTCCCGCGGGCCTTATGAGGGAGAGACCCAGTACTTC. Encoded protein: CASSSRGPYEGETQYF. The full variable domain, completed using reference TRBV5-1 and TRBJ2-5, is KAGVTQTPRYLIKTRGQQVTLSCSPISGHRSVSWYQQTPGQGLQFLFEYFSETQRNKGNFPGRFSGRQFSNSRSEMNVSTLELGDSALYLCASSSRGPYEGETQYFGPGTRLLVL.

The V and J genes are TRBV5-1 and TRBJ2-6; no definite D call. Germline loops: CDR1 SGHRS, CDR2 YFSETQ. This CDR3 comprises 16 residues. V shed 4 bases and J shed 2 bases, with 13 bases lying between them. CDR3 in DNA: TGCGCCAGCAGCAGGTGGGCGACTGCTGGGGCCAACGTCCTGACTTTC. It specifies CASSRWATAGANVLTF.

The chain links TRBV30 to TRBJ2-5; TRBD1 is a possible D gene (7 bases). Trimming pared 8 bases from V and 6 bases from J, leaving 22 bases between. The CDR3 length is 14 residues. Germline V CDR1 and CDR2: GTSNPN, SVGIG (reference sequence). The CDR3 reads CAATPQGRRKTQYF. The CDR3 DNA reads as TGTGCCGCTACTCCACAGGGGAGGAGAAAGACCCAGTACTTC.

The chain recombines TRBV6-1 with TRBJ2-1; 9 bases fit TRBD1. The V gene end was trimmed by 6 bases and the J gene end by 5 bases; junction bases not matched to a gene: 5. The CDR3 extends over 14 amino acids. CDR1 and CDR2 (germline): MNHNS, SASEGT. The CDR3 reads CASRPGQGDNEQFF. The CDR3 DNA reads TGTGCCAGCAGACCGGGACAGGGCGACAATGAGCAGTTCTTC.

The table lists this clone with a few counts. The CDR3 DNA sequence: TGTGCCAGCAGCTCAAACAGGGACGGCTACACCTTC. Residues: CASSSNRDGYTF. The genes are TRBV7-2 and TRBJ1-2, with a possible D match to TRBD1 (6 bases). V gave up 4 bases and J gave up 8 bases, with 11 bases separating them. This CDR3 has 12 residues. The germline V gene encodes CDR1 SGHTA and CDR2 FQGNSA.

The V and J genes are TRBV5-1 and TRBJ2-4, with D possibly being TRBD1 or TRBD2 (5 bases each). The germline V gene has CDR1 SGHRS and CDR2 YFSETQ. The CDR3 contains 15 residues. Trimming removed 4 bases at V and 6 bases at J, with 17 bases between. The CDR3 bases are TGCGCCAGCAGCACTAACCCGGGACGCCCAAACATTCAGTACTTC. It encodes CASSTNPGRPNIQYF.

This clone was detected a few times. This sequence joins TRBV6-5 and TRBJ2-7, with D perhaps matching TRBD1 (5 bases). The CDR3 consists of 15 residues. V gave up 2 bases and J gave up 7 bases, with 18 bases separating them. Germline values: CDR1 MNHEY, CDR2 SVGAGI. Here the CDR3 DNA reads TGTGCCAGCAGTTACGGGGCTAGTAGGTCATTGGAGCAGTACTTC. Translating gives CASSYGASRSLEQYF.

The chain couples TRBV7-3 to TRBJ2-3; a possible D gene is TRBD2 (5 bases). This CDR3 region has 13 residues. Germline lookup yields CDR1 SGHTA and CDR2 FQGTGA. The ends were cut back, 4 bases at V and 0 bases at J, with 5 bases in the middle. The CDR3 nucleotides are TGTGCCAGCAGCTGGACTAGCACAGATACGCAGTATTTT. This encodes CASSWTSTDTQYF.

The V gene is TRBV29-1, the J gene TRBJ2-3, with D possibly being TRBD1 (5 bases). Trimming stripped 4 bases from V and 0 bases from J, with 11 bases between. The CDR3 contains 14 residues. Per germline, CDR1 SQVTM and CDR2 ANQGSEA. The DNA of the CDR3 is TGCAGCGTTGTAGACAGCCCGAGCACAGATACGCAGTATTTT. Encoded protein: CSVVDSPSTDTQYF.

This clone was detected a few times. The rearrangement joins TRBV11-2 to TRBJ2-1; no clear D. The CDR3 is 14 amino acids. V gave up 0 bases and J gave up 8 bases, with 11 bases separating them. Germline CDR1 SGHAT, CDR2 FQNNGV. The CDR3 DNA follows: TGTGCCAGCAGCTTAGAGGCAGGTGGGCATGAGCAGTTCTTC. Its protein is CASSLEAGGHEQFF.

This clone has more than one count but fewer than ten. The chain is built from TRBV13 and TRBJ2-3, with D uncertain. The CDR3 covers 12 residues. Germline CDR1 is PRHDT and CDR2 is FYEKMQ (reference sequence). The ends were cut back, 2 bases at V and 6 bases at J, with 6 bases in the middle. The CDR3 spells CASSLRLDTQYF. The CDR3 region has the DNA TGTGCCAGCAGCTTACGTCTTGATACGCAGTATTTT.

In this sample, this clone turned up a few times. The chain links TRBV4-1 to TRBJ1-1; 7 positions match TRBD1. Germline V lookup: CDR1 MGHRA, CDR2 YSYEKL. The junction had 6 bases not matched to a gene; V was cut back by 5 bases and J by 0 bases. The CDR3 extends over 15 amino acids. DNA for the CDR3: TGCGCCAGCAGCGAACAGGGGTCCATGAACACTGAAGCTTTCTTT. Its translation: CASSEQGSMNTEAFF.

The rearrangement uses TRBV9 and TRBJ2-7; D perhaps matches TRBD2 (6 bases). The CDR3 runs 14 residues. The germline gives CDR1 SGDLS, CDR2 YYNGEE. The V and J ends lost 4 bases and 7 bases respectively, with 18 bases between them. In DNA, the CDR3 is TGTGCCAGCAGCCCCCTGGGGAGGTCAGAGGAGCAGTACTTC. It specifies CASSPLGRSEEQYF.

This clone was observed at least ten times. The chain has TRBV5-1 and TRBJ2-5; 9 bases agree with TRBD2. This CDR3 spans 15 amino acids. V lost 0 bases to trimming and J lost 6 bases; unmatched junction nucleotides: 6. Per germline, CDR1 SGHRS and CDR2 YFSETQ. CDR3 amino acids: CASSLEPSGVKTQYF. The CDR3 nucleotides read TGCGCCAGCAGCTTGGAACCTAGCGGGGTCAAGACCCAGTACTTC.